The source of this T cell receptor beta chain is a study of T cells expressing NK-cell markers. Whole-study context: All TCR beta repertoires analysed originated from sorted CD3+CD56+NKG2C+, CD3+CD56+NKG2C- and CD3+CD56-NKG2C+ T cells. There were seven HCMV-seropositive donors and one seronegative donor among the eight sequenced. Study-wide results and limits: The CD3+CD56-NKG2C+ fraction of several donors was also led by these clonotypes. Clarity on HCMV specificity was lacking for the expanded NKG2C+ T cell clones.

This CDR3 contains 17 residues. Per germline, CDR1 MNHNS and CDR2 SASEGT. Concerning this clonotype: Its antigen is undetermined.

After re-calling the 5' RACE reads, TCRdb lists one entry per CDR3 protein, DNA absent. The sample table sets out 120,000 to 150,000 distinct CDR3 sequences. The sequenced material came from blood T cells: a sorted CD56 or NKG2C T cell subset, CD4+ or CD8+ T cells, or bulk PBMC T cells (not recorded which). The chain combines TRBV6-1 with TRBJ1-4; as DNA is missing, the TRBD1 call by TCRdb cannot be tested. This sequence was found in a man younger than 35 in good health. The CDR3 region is CASRPTPYQGADEKLFF.